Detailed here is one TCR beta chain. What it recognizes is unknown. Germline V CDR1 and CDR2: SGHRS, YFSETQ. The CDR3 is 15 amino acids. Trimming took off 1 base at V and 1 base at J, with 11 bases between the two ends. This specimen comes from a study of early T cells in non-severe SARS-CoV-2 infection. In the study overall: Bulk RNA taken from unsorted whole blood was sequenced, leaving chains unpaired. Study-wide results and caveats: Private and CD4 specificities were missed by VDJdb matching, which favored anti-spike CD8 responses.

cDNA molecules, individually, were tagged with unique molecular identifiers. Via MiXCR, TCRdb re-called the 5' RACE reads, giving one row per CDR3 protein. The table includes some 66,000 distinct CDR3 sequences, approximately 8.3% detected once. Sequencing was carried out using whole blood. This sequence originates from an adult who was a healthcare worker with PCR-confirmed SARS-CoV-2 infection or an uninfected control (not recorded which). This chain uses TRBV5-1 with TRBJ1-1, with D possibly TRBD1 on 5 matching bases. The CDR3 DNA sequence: TGCGCCAGCAGCTTGATCGCGGGGCCGAACACTGAAGCTTTCTTT. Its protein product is CASSLIAGPNTEAFF.